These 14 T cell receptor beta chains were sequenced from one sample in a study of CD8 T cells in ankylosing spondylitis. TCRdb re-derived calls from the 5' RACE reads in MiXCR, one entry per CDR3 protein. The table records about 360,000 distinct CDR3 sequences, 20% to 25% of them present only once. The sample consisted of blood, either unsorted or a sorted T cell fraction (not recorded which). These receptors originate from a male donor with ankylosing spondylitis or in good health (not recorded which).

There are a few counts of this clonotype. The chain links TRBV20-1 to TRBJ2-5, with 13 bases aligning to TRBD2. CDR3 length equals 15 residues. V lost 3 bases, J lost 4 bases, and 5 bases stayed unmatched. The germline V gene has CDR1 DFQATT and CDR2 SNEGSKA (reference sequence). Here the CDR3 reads CSAREGLAGRETQYF. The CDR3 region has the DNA TGCAGTGCTAGGGAGGGACTAGCGGGGAGAGAGACCCAGTACTTC.

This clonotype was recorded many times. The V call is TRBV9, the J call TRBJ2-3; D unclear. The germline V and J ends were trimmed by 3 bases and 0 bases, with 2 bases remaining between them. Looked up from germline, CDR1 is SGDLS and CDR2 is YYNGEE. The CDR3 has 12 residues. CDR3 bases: TGTGCCAGCAGCGATAGCACAGATACGCAGTATTTT. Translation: CASSDSTDTQYF.

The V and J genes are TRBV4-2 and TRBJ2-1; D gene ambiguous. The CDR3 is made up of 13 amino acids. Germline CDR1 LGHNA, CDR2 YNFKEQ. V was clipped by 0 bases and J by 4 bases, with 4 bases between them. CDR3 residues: CASSQDFYNEQFF. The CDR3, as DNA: TGTGCCAGCAGCCAAGATTTTTACAATGAGCAGTTCTTC.

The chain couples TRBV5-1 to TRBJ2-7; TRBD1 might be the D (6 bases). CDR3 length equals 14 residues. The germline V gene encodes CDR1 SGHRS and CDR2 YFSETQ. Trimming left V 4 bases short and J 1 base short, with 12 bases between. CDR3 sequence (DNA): TGCGCCAGCAGCCCGTTACAGGGATCCTACGAGCAGTACTTC. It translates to CASSPLQGSYEQYF.

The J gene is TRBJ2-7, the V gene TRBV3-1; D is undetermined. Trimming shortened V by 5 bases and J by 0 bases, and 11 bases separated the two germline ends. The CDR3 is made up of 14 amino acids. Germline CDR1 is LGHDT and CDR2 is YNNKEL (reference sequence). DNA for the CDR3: TGTGCCAGCAGCTCCCGCAAAAACTCCTACGAGCAGTACTTC. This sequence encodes CASSSRKNSYEQYF.

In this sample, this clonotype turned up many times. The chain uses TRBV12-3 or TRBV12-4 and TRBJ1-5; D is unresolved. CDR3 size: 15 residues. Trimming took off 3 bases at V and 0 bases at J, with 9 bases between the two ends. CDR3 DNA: TGTGCCAGCAGTTTGGATGGTTATAGCAATCAGCCCCAGCATTTT. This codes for CASSLDGYSNQPQHF.

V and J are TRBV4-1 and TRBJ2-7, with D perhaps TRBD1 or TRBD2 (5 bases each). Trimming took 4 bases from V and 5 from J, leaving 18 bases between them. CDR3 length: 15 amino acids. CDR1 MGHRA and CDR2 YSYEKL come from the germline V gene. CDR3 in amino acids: CASSREWQGSDEQYF. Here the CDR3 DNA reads TGCGCCAGCAGCCGAGAGTGGCAGGGTAGCGACGAGCAGTACTTC.

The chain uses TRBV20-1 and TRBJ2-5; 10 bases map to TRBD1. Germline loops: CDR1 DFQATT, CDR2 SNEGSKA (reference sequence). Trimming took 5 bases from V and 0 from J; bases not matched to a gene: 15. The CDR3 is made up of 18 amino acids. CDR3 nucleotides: TGCAGTGCTTCCGGGACAGGGGCGGGGGTCTGGTACCAAGAGACCCAGTACTTC. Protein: CSASGTGAGVWYQETQYF.

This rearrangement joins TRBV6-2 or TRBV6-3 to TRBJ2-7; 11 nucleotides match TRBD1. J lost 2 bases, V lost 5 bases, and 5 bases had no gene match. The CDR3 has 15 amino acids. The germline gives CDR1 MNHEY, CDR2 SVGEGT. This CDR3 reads CASSGRTGGAYEQYF. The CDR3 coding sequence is TGTGCCAGCAGTGGTCGGACAGGGGGCGCCTACGAGCAGTACTTC.

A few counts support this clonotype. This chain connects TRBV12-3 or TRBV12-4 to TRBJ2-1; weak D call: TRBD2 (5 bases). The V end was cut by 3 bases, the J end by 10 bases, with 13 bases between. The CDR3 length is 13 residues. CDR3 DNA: TGTGCCAGCAGTTTTGGACCCCGCGGGGAGCAGTTCTTC. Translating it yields CASSFGPRGEQFF.

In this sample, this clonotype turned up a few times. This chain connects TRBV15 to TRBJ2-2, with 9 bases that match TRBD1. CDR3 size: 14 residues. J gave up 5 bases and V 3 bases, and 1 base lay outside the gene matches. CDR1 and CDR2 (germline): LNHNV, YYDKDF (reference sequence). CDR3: CATSSDRGTGELFF. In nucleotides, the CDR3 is TGTGCCACCAGCAGTGACAGGGGGACCGGGGAGCTGTTTTTT.

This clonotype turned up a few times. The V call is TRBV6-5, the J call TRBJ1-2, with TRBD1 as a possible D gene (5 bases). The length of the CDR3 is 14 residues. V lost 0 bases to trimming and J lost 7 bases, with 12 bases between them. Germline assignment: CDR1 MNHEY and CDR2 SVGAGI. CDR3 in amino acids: CASSYSGEGAGYTF. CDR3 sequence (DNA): TGTGCCAGCAGTTACTCAGGGGAAGGAGCTGGCTACACCTTC.

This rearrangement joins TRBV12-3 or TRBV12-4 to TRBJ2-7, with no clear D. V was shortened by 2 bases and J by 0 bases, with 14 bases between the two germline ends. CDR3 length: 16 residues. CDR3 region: CASSLRAAAYSYEQYF. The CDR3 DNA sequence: TGTGCCAGCAGTTTAAGGGCGGCGGCGTACTCCTACGAGCAGTACTTC.

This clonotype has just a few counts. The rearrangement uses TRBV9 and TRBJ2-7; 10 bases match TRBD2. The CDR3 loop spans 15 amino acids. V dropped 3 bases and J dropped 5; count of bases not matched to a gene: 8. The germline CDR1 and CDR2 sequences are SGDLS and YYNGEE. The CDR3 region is CASSASGGASDEQYF. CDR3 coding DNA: TGTGCCAGCAGCGCCAGCGGGGGGGCCTCAGACGAGCAGTACTTC.